This TCR beta chain comes out of a study of cytomegalovirus exposure and HLA in healthy donors. Primers included in the PCR were 60 Vbeta and 13 Jbeta primers. Data came from immunoSEQ multiplex PCR; TCRdb stores just in-frame clones and leaves some out. The repertoire has about 150,000 clones, roughly 70% of them found once; the top ten carry under 2%. Germline V lookup: CDR1 SGHRS, CDR2 YFSETQ. V gave up 3 bases and J gave up 8 bases, with 14 bases separating them. This CDR3 region has 13 residues. The sequencing sample was made of PBMCs. The genes are TRBV5-1 and TRBJ1-2; D not resolved. The receptor was isolated from a middle-aged woman in good health and CMV-seronegative. CDR3 sequence: CASSSFPVEGYTF. For the CDR3, the DNA is TGCGCCAGCAGCTCCTTCCCGGTAGAAGGCTACACCTTC.